This T cell receptor beta chain was retrieved from a study of blood T cell repertoires in COVID-19. As for the study in general: Both acute and convalescent COVID-19 samples were obtained from the United States, Italy and Spain. Sources were T cells, B-cell-depleted T cells, or PBMCs; the material itself was cDNA or gDNA.

In the source study's methods: By means of reference gene primer amplification, nucleated cell counts were estimated. The method was immunoSEQ multiplex PCR; TCRdb's version includes in-frame clones alone and lacks a portion of them. V, J and clone size derive from that table, while D and trimming were established from the DNA sequence. Counted here are approximately 150,000 clones, roughly nine tenths occurring once; the ten biggest clones make up roughly 4%. Germline V gives CDR1 SGHDT, CDR2 YYEEEE. The CDR3 covers 15 residues. The V end lost 4 bases, the J end lost 3 bases, and 16 bases lay between the germline ends.

This sequence originates from a woman aged 40 to 50 who had been exposed to COVID-19. The specimen was PBMCs or T cells enriched from blood (not recorded which). The chain combines TRBV5-6 with TRBJ2-5; D not certain. CDR3 DNA: TGTGCCAGCAGCCCGCCGAATGAGCGAGAAGAGACCCAGTACTTC. Translated, it gives CASSPPNEREETQYF. The full variable domain, with the rest looked up from reference TRBV5-6 and TRBJ2-5, is DAGVTQSPTHLIKTRGQQVTLRCSPKSGHDTVSWYQQALGQGPQFIFQYYEEEERQRGNFPDRFSGHQFPNYSSELNVNALLLGDSALYLCASSPPNEREETQYFGPGTRLLVL.